The clone carrying this T cell receptor (beta chain) has a single count. The data originate from a study of blood T cell repertoires in COVID-19. The germline V and J ends were trimmed by 6 bases and 6 bases, with 10 bases remaining between them. Germline assignment: CDR1 DFQATT and CDR2 SNEGSKA (reference sequence). This CDR3 spans 11 amino acids. TCRdb's table, derived via immunoSEQ multiplex PCR, lists solely in-frame clones and lacks some. The sample includes 300,000 to 450,000 clones, roughly 91% seen only once; the top ten take roughly 1.2%. This sequence originates from a woman aged 18-35 years who had recovered from COVID-19. The sequenced sample consisted of PBMCs or T cells enriched from blood (not recorded which). The V gene is TRBV20-1, the J gene TRBJ2-3, with D possibly matching TRBD2 (6 bases). In DNA form, the CDR3 reads TGCAGTGCCAGGGCGGGGGATACGCAGTATTTT. Translated, it gives CSARAGDTQYF.